Each of the 25 T cell receptor beta chains below was sequenced from the same sample in a study of Ad26.COV2.S vaccination and SARS-CoV-2 variants. Clones were sequenced by immunoSEQ multiplex PCR, and TCRdb holds only the in-frame ones, with some missing. The sample contains more than 300,000 clones, around 85% of which appear only once. Described treatment: around 19 received Ad26.COV2.S at low or high dose, single or two shots; 5 received placebo; per-sample allocation not given. Sampling occurred on day 63 after the first vaccine or placebo injection. The sample here was peripheral blood, taken in a trial of Ad26.COV2.S vaccine versus placebo. These receptors were collected from a person aged 18 to 59 who received the Ad26.COV2.S COVID-19 vaccine or a placebo.

This clone was found once. V gene TRBV27 combines with J gene TRBJ2-2; D is uncertain. Trimming cost V 4 bases and J 4 bases, with 10 bases left between them. The germline V gene encodes CDR1 MNHEY and CDR2 SMNVEV (reference sequence). The CDR3 loop spans 14 amino acids. CDR3 residues: CASSSVLATGELFF. CDR3 nucleotide sequence: TGTGCCAGCAGTTCGGTCCTCGCCACCGGGGAGCTGTTTTTT.

The CDR3 loop is CAWSSRADTQYF. The CDR3 DNA follows: TGTGCCTGGAGTTCGAGGGCAGATACGCAGTATTTT. The chain couples TRBV30 to TRBJ2-3; tentatively, D is TRBD2 (5 bases). CDR1 GTSNPN and CDR2 SVGIG come from the germline V gene (reference sequence). The CDR3 spans 12 residues. V was clipped by 2 bases and J by 4 bases, with 7 bases between them.

This chain uses TRBV18 with TRBJ2-7; TRBD1 aligns across 9 bases. V shed 6 bases and J 7 bases; nucleotides not matched to a gene: 4. This CDR3 region has 12 residues. Germline-derived CDR1 and CDR2 are KGHSH and LQKENI. The CDR3 loop is CASSPTGGEQYF. CDR3 DNA: TGTGCCAGCTCCCCGACAGGGGGAGAGCAGTACTTC. Using reference TRBV18 and TRBJ2-7 for the parts outside the CDR3, the full variable domain is NAGVMQNPRHLVRRRGQEARLRCSPMKGHSHVYWYRQLPEEGLKFMVYLQKENIIDESGMPKERFSAEFPKEGPSILRIQQVVRGDSAAYFCASSPTGGEQYFGPGTRLTVT.

The rearrangement joins TRBV27 to TRBJ2-1, with 12 bases identical to TRBD2. The ends lost 5 bases at V and 3 bases at J; junction bases unmatched: 5. This CDR3 comprises 16 residues. CDR1 is MNHEY, CDR2 SMNVEV, per germline (reference sequence). CDR3 DNA: TGTGCCAGCAGTACCCCTAGCGGGGGGGGCTACAATGAGCAGTTCTTC. Translation gives CASSTPSGGGYNEQFF.

The chain employs TRBV6-5 and TRBJ2-5, with D uncertain. Germline CDR1 is MNHEY and CDR2 is SVGAGI. The CDR3 runs 11 residues. V was clipped by 6 bases and J by 6 bases, with 8 bases between them. CDR3 region: CASSRPQTQYF. CDR3 nucleotides: TGTGCCAGCAGCCGGCCTCAGACCCAGTACTTC.

This chain links TRBV5-1 with TRBJ2-2; no definite D call. V lost 6 bases and J lost 3, with 9 bases in between. The CDR3 consists of 13 residues. Germline V gene data show CDR1 as SGHRS and CDR2 as YFSETQ. The chain's CDR3 is CASTPGHTGELFF. In DNA form, the CDR3 reads TGCGCCAGCACCCCAGGTCACACCGGGGAGCTGTTTTTT.

CDR3 amino acids: CASSLDRAGNTIYF. Here the CDR3 DNA reads TGTGCCAGCTCACTCGACAGGGCCGGAAACACCATATATTTT. The chain employs TRBV18 and TRBJ1-3; 7 bases fit TRBD1. The trim removed 4 bases at V and 4 bases at J, leaving 4 bases unmatched. Looked up from germline, CDR1 is KGHSH and CDR2 is LQKENI. This CDR3 is built from 14 residues.

V gene TRBV6-6 combines with J gene TRBJ2-2, with D possibly being TRBD1 (5 bases). Germline lookup yields CDR1 MNHNY and CDR2 SVGAGI (reference sequence). The V end was cut by 3 bases, the J end by 6 bases, with 14 bases between. The CDR3 extends over 15 amino acids. CDR3: CASSYGHQGPGELFF. In DNA form, the CDR3 reads TGTGCCAGCAGTTATGGGCATCAGGGCCCCGGGGAGCTGTTTTTT.

The V and J genes are TRBV6-2 or TRBV6-3 and TRBJ2-2; 9 bases fit TRBD1. Germline V gene sequence: CDR1 MNHEY, CDR2 SVGEGT. This CDR3 has 16 residues. V shed 8 bases, J shed 0 bases, and the junction held 7 bases outside the gene matches. CDR3 coding DNA: TGTGCCAGCCGTTCTACAGGGGGCGCGAACACCGGGGAGCTGTTTTTT. Translation: CASRSTGGANTGELFF.

This chain links TRBV5-6 with TRBJ1-1; D is uncertain. Germline V lookup: CDR1 SGHDT, CDR2 YYEEEE. V gave up 3 bases and J gave up 3 bases, with 12 bases separating them. This CDR3 has 14 amino acids. Written as DNA, the CDR3 is TGTGCCAGCAGCTCTGTATCTTGGGACACTGAAGCTTTCTTT. Translated: CASSSVSWDTEAFF.

In its sample, this clone was seen once. In DNA, the CDR3 is TGCGCCAGCAGCTTGGGGCAGGGGCCTGAAGCTTTCTTT. Protein product: CASSLGQGPEAFF. This chain connects TRBV5-1 to TRBJ1-1, with a weak D call TRBD1 (6 bases). Trimming removed 0 bases at V and 6 bases at J, with 9 bases between. The CDR3 consists of 13 residues. Germline loops: CDR1 SGHRS, CDR2 YFSETQ. Full variable domain (outside the CDR3, taken from reference TRBV5-1 and TRBJ1-1): KAGVTQTPRYLIKTRGQQVTLSCSPISGHRSVSWYQQTPGQGLQFLFEYFSETQRNKGNFPGRFSGRQFSNSRSEMNVSTLELGDSALYLCASSLGQGPEAFFGQGTRLTVV.

The CDR3 DNA is TGTGCCAGCAGGCAAGCGGGGATGGTGAAGACCCAGTACTTC. It translates to CASRQAGMVKTQYF. The V gene is TRBV28, the J gene TRBJ2-5; TRBD2 agrees at 7 bases. Looked up from germline, CDR1 is MDHEN and CDR2 is SYDVKM. The CDR3 is 14 residues long. Trimming removed 6 bases from V and 6 bases from J; junction bases left unmatched: 10.

This clone counts as medium-sized. This chain uses TRBV6-5 with TRBJ2-5; TRBD1 matches 9 bases. The junction had 7 bases not matched to a gene; V was cut back by 5 bases and J by 6 bases. The CDR3 covers 14 residues. CDR1 and CDR2 from the germline V gene are MNHEY and SVGAGI. The CDR3, as DNA: TGTGCCAGCAGTCGTAGACAGGGGGGGAAGACCCAGTACTTC. Translated: CASSRRQGGKTQYF.

This chain uses TRBV12-5 with TRBJ2-1; TRBD1 or TRBD2 may be the D gene (5 bases each). The V gene lost 0 bases and the J gene lost 8 bases, with 14 bases spanning the gap. The CDR3 length is 15 residues. Germline V gene data show CDR1 as LGHNT and CDR2 as FRNRAP. The CDR3, as DNA: TGTGCTAGTGGTTTGGTACGGGGCAGGGAAGATGAGCAGTTCTTC. Translation gives CASGLVRGREDEQFF.

The genes are TRBV3-1 (or the pseudogene TRBV3-2) and TRBJ1-2; the match to TRBD1 covers 7 bases. CDR1 is LGHDT and CDR2 is YNNKEL in the germline V gene (reference sequence). V dropped 0 bases and J dropped 1; count of bases not matched to a gene: 8. This CDR3 has 17 amino acids. The CDR3, as DNA: TGTGCCAGCAGCCAAGATGGATCCAGGGGGTTTAACTATGGCTACACCTTC. This encodes CASSQDGSRGFNYGYTF.

The DNA for the CDR3 is TGTGCCAGCAGCTCGGGCCGCCAAGAGACCCAGTACTTC. Amino acid sequence: CASSSGRQETQYF. The gene calls are TRBV7-3 and TRBJ2-5, with unresolved D. CDR1 is SGHTA and CDR2 is FQGTGA in the germline V gene. V was shortened by 4 bases and J by 1 base, with 7 bases between the two germline ends. This CDR3 spans 13 amino acids.

The genes are TRBV11-3 and TRBJ2-7; D is perhaps TRBD1 or TRBD2 (5 bases each). The CDR3 length is 14 residues. Germline V gene data show CDR1 as SGHNT and CDR2 as YENEEA. The V end was cut by 5 bases, the J end by 6 bases, with 17 bases between. CDR3 DNA sequence: TGTGCCAGCAGCCCCGGGGCCCTCCGAGGCGAGCAGTACTTC. As protein: CASSPGALRGEQYF.

This chain joins TRBV6-1 and TRBJ1-2; a weak D match, TRBD1 (5 bases). This CDR3 region has 13 residues. The V and J ends lost 3 bases and 6 bases respectively, with 11 bases between them. Germline V CDR1 and CDR2: MNHNS, SASEGT. The CDR3 loop is CASSEGREDGYTF. The CDR3, as DNA: TGTGCCAGCAGTGAGGGCAGGGAGGATGGCTACACCTTC.

The V gene is TRBV27, the J gene TRBJ2-4, with 15 positions matching TRBD2. The junction had 4 bases not matched to a gene; V was cut back by 6 bases and J by 1 base. Looked up from germline, CDR1 is MNHEY and CDR2 is SMNVEV (reference sequence). CDR3 length: 17 residues. The CDR3 is CASRGLAGGGAKNIQYF. The CDR3 DNA is TGTGCCAGCAGGGGACTAGCGGGGGGCGGGGCCAAAAACATTCAGTACTTC.

The chain couples TRBV6-5 to TRBJ2-7, with D perhaps matching TRBD2 (5 bases). Trimming left V 5 bases short and J 6 bases short, with 17 bases between. Germline CDR1 and CDR2: MNHEY and SVGAGI. The CDR3 length is 14 residues. The CDR3 sequence: CASSNRAPRGEQYF. The CDR3 DNA is TGTGCCAGCAGTAATAGGGCACCTCGGGGCGAGCAGTACTTC.

This chain's CDR3 is CASSLYQETQYF. CDR3 bases: TGTGCCAGCAGCTTATACCAAGAGACCCAGTACTTC. The chain links TRBV7-2 to TRBJ2-5; D remains ambiguous. V was trimmed by 2 bases and J by 0 bases, leaving 1 base between them. Germline CDR1 and CDR2: SGHTA and FQGNSA. The length of the CDR3 is 12 residues.

The chain employs TRBV5-1 and TRBJ2-2; D remains ambiguous. V was trimmed by 0 bases and J by 0 bases, leaving 9 bases between them. Per the germline V gene, CDR1 is SGHRS and CDR2 is YFSETQ. This CDR3 contains 16 residues. This CDR3 is CASSLGSIANTGELFF. The CDR3 bases are TGCGCCAGCAGCTTGGGAAGTATCGCGAACACCGGGGAGCTGTTTTTT.

V usage is TRBV10-1 and J usage is TRBJ1-3; D gene ambiguous. CDR1 and CDR2 (germline): WNHNN, SYGVQD (reference sequence). CDR3 length: 13 amino acids. Trimming shortened V by 4 bases and J by 3 bases, and 7 bases separated the two germline ends. The CDR3 nucleotides are TGCGCCAGCAGTGTTGGATTTGGAAACACCATATATTTT. Protein: CASSVGFGNTIYF.

This sequence joins TRBV3-1 (or the pseudogene TRBV3-2) and TRBJ2-1, with 10 bases identical to TRBD2. From germline, CDR1 is LGHDT and CDR2 YNNKEL (reference sequence). This CDR3 contains 17 residues. Trimming took 3 bases from V and 3 from J; bases not matched to a gene: 8. The CDR3, as DNA: TGTGCCAGCAGCCAGATTATAGCGGGGGGCCACTACAATGAGCAGTTCTTC. Translation gives CASSQIIAGGHYNEQFF.

Details on this clone: The same CDR3 arises from other DNA sequences in this sample as well. This chain uses TRBV7-2 with TRBJ2-2; no reliable D call. This CDR3 has 15 amino acids. CDR1 SGHTA and CDR2 FQGNSA come from the germline V gene. V gave up 5 bases and J gave up 2 bases, with 12 bases separating them. CDR3 sequence (DNA): TGTGCCAGCAGCCGCACGCCTGGAAACACCGGGGAGCTGTTTTTT. Protein sequence: CASSRTPGNTGELFF.